The rows below give T cell receptor beta chains drawn from one sample of a study of blood T cell repertoires in COVID-19. Profiled with immunoSEQ multiplex PCR; TCRdb holds only in-frame clones, not every one. The table lists more than 300,000 clones, about 90% of them singletons, with about 8.4% in the top ten. Sequenced sample: PBMCs or T cells enriched from blood (not recorded which). These receptors were collected from a woman in her 30s who had recovered from COVID-19. CDR3s include the opening cysteine and the closing phenylalanine or tryptophan. A D gene is named only where the DNA matches it firmly. Clone size appears in some rows only: once, few, many, or a class for an expanded clone.

d_call clone_size j_call v_call cdr3_nt cdr3_aa
NA NA TRBJ1-2 TRBV19 TGTGCCAGTAGTTCGGGGGGAGGTAACTATGGCTACACCTTC CASSSGGGNYGYTF
TRBD1 NA TRBJ1-2 TRBV10-3 TGTGCCATCACCCGCGACAGGGGCCCACCGAACTATGGCTACACCTTC CAITRDRGPPNYGYTF
TRBD1 NA TRBJ2-7 TRBV19 TGTGCCAGTAGCCTGACAGGGAGCCCCTACGAGCAGTACTTC CASSLTGSPYEQYF
NA NA TRBJ2-3 TRBV12-1 TGTGCCAGCAGCTTACAGCTAGGGCGGGAGGATGGAGATACGCAGTATTTT CASSLQLGREDGDTQYF
NA NA TRBJ2-5 TRBV5-1 TGCGCCAGCAGCTTGGGAGGAGAAGAGACCCAGTACTTC CASSLGGEETQYF
NA NA TRBJ2-3 TRBV5-1 TGCGCCAGCAGCTTGGGTGGCGGTTCCACAGATACGCAGTATTTT CASSLGGGSTDTQYF
NA NA TRBJ1-1 TRBV28 TGTGCCAGCAGCGCCCGGGGGAGAAAGACTGAAGCTTTCTTT CASSARGRKTEAFF
TRBD1 NA TRBJ2-5 TRBV7-9 TGTGCCAGCAGCCGAGGACAGGGGTGGGAGACCCAGTACTTC CASSRGQGWETQYF
NA few TRBJ1-5 TRBV12-3/TRBV12-4 TGTGCCAGCAGTTCCGGGGGGTTTCCCCAGCATTTT CASSSGGFPQHF
NA NA TRBJ2-3 TRBV4-1 TGCGCCAGCAGCCAAGAGCCGGGGAGCACAGATACGCAGTATTTT CASSQEPGSTDTQYF
TRBD1 NA TRBJ1-5 TRBV28 TGTGCCAGCAGTGAAAGTTACGGGACAGTGGTTGACAATCAGCCCCAGCATTTT CASSESYGTVVDNQPQHF
NA NA TRBJ2-7 TRBV18 TGTGCCAGCTCACCACAGGGGTTGACTGATTACGAGCAGTACTTC CASSPQGLTDYEQYF
TRBD1 NA TRBJ2-1 TRBV5-4 TGTGCCAGCAGATCAGGACAGGGTAGCTACAATGAGCAGTTCTTC CASRSGQGSYNEQFF
NA NA TRBJ1-1 TRBV18 TGTGCCAGCTCACTAGGGGTTAACACTGAAGCTTTCTTT CASSLGVNTEAFF
TRBD1 NA TRBJ2-7 TRBV19 TGTGCCAGTAGTATAAGGGGACAGGGGAGCTCCTACGAGCAGTACTTC CASSIRGQGSSYEQYF
NA once TRBJ1-1 TRBV5-1 TGCGCCAGCCGAGACAGAGTGAACACTGAAGCTTTCTTT CASRDRVNTEAFF
NA NA TRBJ2-7 TRBV29-1 TGCAGCGTTTCCACTAGAGGGGGAAGCTGGGAGCAGTACTTC CSVSTRGGSWEQYF
TRBD2 NA TRBJ2-2 TRBV19 TGTGCCAGTAGTGATCAGGGACTAGCGGGAGCTAACACCGGGGAGCTGTTTTTT CASSDQGLAGANTGELFF
NA NA TRBJ2-1 TRBV19 TGTGCCAGTACCGCACTAGACAACTACAATGAGCAGTTCTTC CASTALDNYNEQFF
TRBD2 NA TRBJ2-7 TRBV13 TGTGCCAGCAGCGCACCCCCTGGACTAGCGGGATTTGCCTACGAGCAGTACTTC CASSAPPGLAGFAYEQYF
TRBD1 NA TRBJ1-2 TRBV19 TGTGCCAGTACCCCGGGACAGGCAAACTATGGCTACACCTTC CASTPGQANYGYTF
NA NA TRBJ1-1 TRBV15 TGTGCCACCAGCAGGGGACTTGGGCCGAACACTGAAGCTTTCTTT CATSRGLGPNTEAFF
NA NA TRBJ2-7 TRBV5-6 TGTGCCAGCAGCTTGGTCCGGGGACTCCACGTGGGAGAGCAGTACTTC CASSLVRGLHVGEQYF
TRBD2 NA TRBJ2-1 TRBV6-2/TRBV6-3 TGTGCCAGCAGCTCGAATCTAGCGGGAGGGCCCAGTGAGCAGTTCTTC CASSSNLAGGPSEQFF
TRBD2 NA TRBJ2-7 TRBV6-2/TRBV6-3 TGTGCCAGCAGTTACTCGAGCGGGATTAGGTACGAGCAGTACTTC CASSYSSGIRYEQYF
NA NA TRBJ1-3 TRBV7-9 TGTGCCAGCAGCCAAACCCGGGGGGACACCATATATTTT CASSQTRGDTIYF
TRBD2 NA TRBJ2-1 TRBV4-2 TGTGCCAGCAGCCGTACCGAGGGACTAGCGGGATGGGGTTCTGAGCAGTTCTTC CASSRTEGLAGWGSEQFF
NA NA TRBJ2-5 TRBV5-4 TGTGCCAGCAGCTTGTATTCCGGGGGAGAGACCCAGTACTTC CASSLYSGGETQYF
NA NA TRBJ2-4 TRBV15 TGTGCCATTACGCTTCTGACAGGAGAGGTCAAAAACATTCAGTACTTC CAITLLTGEVKNIQYF
TRBD2 NA TRBJ2-3 TRBV7-3 TGTGCCAGCAGCATGACTAGCGGGAGAGAAGATACGCAGTATTTT CASSMTSGREDTQYF
TRBD2 NA TRBJ2-1 TRBV27 TGTGCCAGCAGTGCAGGGACTAGCAGTTACAATGAGCAGTTCTTC CASSAGTSSYNEQFF
TRBD2 NA TRBJ2-7 TRBV3-1/TRBV3-2 TGTGCCAGCAGCCAAGAGGCTAGCGGGATGAGAGAGCAGTACTTC CASSQEASGMREQYF
TRBD1 few TRBJ1-1 TRBV6-2/TRBV6-3 TGTGCCAGCAGTTACTTCCGGGACAGACTGAACACTGAAGCTTTCTTT CASSYFRDRLNTEAFF
TRBD2 NA TRBJ2-7 TRBV3-1/TRBV3-2 TGTGCCAGCGCAGGGAGGACTAGCGGCGGCCCCTACGAGCAGTACTTC CASAGRTSGGPYEQYF
NA NA TRBJ1-6 TRBV20-1 TGCAGTGCTAGTTCGACCAGGGGTTGGAATTCACCCCTCCACTTT CSASSTRGWNSPLHF
TRBD2 NA TRBJ2-1 TRBV27 TGTGCCAGCAGCAAGGGACTAGCGGGATACAATGAGCAGTTCTTC CASSKGLAGYNEQFF
TRBD2 NA TRBJ2-7 TRBV5-1 TGCGCCAGCAGCTACCACGGGACTAGCAATTACGAGCAGTACTTC CASSYHGTSNYEQYF
NA NA TRBJ1-3 TRBV18 TGTGCCAGCTCACCGGGCAGGGAATCCGGAAACACCATATATTTT CASSPGRESGNTIYF
NA NA TRBJ1-1 TRBV18 TGTGCCAGCTCACCACAGGGGGGGAATGCTGAAGCTTTCTTT CASSPQGGNAEAFF
TRBD2 NA TRBJ2-1 TRBV6-5 TGTGCCAGCAGTTATGGCAGGGAGGGCAATGAGCAGTTCTTC CASSYGREGNEQFF
NA NA TRBJ1-6 TRBV10-3 TGTGCCATCAGTGACAGGGGTAATTCACCCCTCCACTTT CAISDRGNSPLHF
TRBD2 NA TRBJ2-1 TRBV10-3 TGTGCCATCAGTGAGTCCCAGGGGACTAGCGTTTCCAATGAGCAGTTCTTC CAISESQGTSVSNEQFF
NA NA TRBJ2-7 TRBV7-2 TGTGCCAGCAGCCTCCAGGGGGGCGCCTCGGGTGAGCAGTACTTC CASSLQGGASGEQYF
NA NA TRBJ1-1 TRBV5-5 TGTGCCAGCAGCTTGACAGGCAACACTGAAGCTTTCTTT CASSLTGNTEAFF
TRBD2 few TRBJ2-2 TRBV10-3 TGTGCCACCTCGACTAGCAACGCTCCGGATACCGGGGAGCTGTTTTTT CATSTSNAPDTGELFF
NA NA TRBJ2-2 TRBV5-1 TGCGCCAGCAGCTTGTTAGGGGTCGGGGAGCTGTTTTTT CASSLLGVGELFF
NA NA TRBJ2-7 TRBV29-1 TGCAGCGTTCTTATTATGTACGAGCAGTACTTC CSVLIMYEQYF
NA NA TRBJ2-2 TRBV5-1 TGCGCCAGCGCCCAGGGGCACACCGGGGAGCTGTTTTTT CASAQGHTGELFF
NA NA TRBJ1-1 TRBV7-2 TGTGCCAGCAGCTTAATCGCAGTGGCCCGGGGAACTGAAGCTTTCTTT CASSLIAVARGTEAFF
NA NA TRBJ1-1 TRBV18 TGTGCCAGCTCACCGAATAGTGCCAGGGACACTGAAGCTTTCTTT CASSPNSARDTEAFF
NA NA TRBJ2-7 TRBV6-5 TGTGCCAGCAGCAGTCCCGGGAGTGAGGGCGAGCAGTACTTC CASSSPGSEGEQYF
TRBD1 NA TRBJ1-5 TRBV7-9 TGTGCCAGCAGCCCCACAGGGGGAGGTCAGCCCCAGCATTTT CASSPTGGGQPQHF
NA NA TRBJ1-6 TRBV3-1/TRBV3-2 TGTGCCAGCAGACTAGGCAGCTCCTATAATTCACCCCTCCACTTT CASRLGSSYNSPLHF